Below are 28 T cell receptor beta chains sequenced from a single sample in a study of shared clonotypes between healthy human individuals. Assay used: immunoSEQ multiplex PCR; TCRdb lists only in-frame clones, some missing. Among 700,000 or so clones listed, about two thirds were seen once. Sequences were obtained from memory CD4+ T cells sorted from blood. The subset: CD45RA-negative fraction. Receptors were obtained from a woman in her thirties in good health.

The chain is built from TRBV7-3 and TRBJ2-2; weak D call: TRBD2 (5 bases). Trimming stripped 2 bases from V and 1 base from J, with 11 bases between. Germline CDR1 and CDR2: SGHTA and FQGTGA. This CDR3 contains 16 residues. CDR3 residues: CASSLRAGMNTGELFF. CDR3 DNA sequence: TGTGCCAGCAGCTTACGTGCCGGGATGAACACCGGGGAGCTGTTTTTT.

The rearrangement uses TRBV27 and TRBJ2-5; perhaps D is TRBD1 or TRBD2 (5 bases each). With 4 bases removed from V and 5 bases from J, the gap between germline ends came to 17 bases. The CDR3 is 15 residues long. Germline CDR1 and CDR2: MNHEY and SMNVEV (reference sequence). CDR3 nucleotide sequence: TGTGCCAGCAGTTCGCCGGGACGGTCCAGGGAGACCCAGTACTTC. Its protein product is CASSSPGRSRETQYF.

The CDR3 DNA follows: TGTGCCAGCAGTTACTCGTCCCAGGGGGCCCCCCAGCATTTT. Encoded protein: CASSYSSQGAPQHF. The chain links TRBV6-6 to TRBJ1-5; 8 bases are shared with TRBD1. CDR1 and CDR2 (germline): MNHNY, SVGAGI (reference sequence). The CDR3 loop spans 14 amino acids. Trimming at V came to 0 bases and at J to 10 bases, leaving 5 bases not matched to a gene.

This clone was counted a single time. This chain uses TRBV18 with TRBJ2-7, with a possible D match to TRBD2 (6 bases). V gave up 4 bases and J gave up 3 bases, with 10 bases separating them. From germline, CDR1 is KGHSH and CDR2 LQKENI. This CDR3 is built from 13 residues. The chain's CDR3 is CASSRMEGYEQYF. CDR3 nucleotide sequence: TGTGCCAGCTCACGGATGGAGGGCTACGAGCAGTACTTC.

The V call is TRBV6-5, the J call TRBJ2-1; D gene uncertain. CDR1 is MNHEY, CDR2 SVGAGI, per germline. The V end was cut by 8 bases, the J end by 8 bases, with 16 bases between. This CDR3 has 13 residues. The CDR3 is CASGPRVVDEQFF. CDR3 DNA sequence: TGTGCCAGCGGCCCTAGGGTTGTGGATGAGCAGTTCTTC.

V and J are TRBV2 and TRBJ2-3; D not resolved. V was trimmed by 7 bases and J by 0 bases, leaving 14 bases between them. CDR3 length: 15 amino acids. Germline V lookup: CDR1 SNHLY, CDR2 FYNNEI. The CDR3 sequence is CASIEALSSTDTQYF. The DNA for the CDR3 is TGTGCCAGCATAGAAGCGTTATCTAGCACAGATACGCAGTATTTT.

CDR3: CASLGETQYF. The CDR3 DNA sequence: TGTGCCAGCTTAGGAGAGACCCAGTACTTC. The V gene is TRBV6-1, the J gene TRBJ2-5; D unresolved. Germline V gene lookup returns CDR1 MNHNS and CDR2 SASEGT. Trimming stripped 8 bases from V and 4 bases from J, with 5 bases between. The CDR3 extends over 10 amino acids.

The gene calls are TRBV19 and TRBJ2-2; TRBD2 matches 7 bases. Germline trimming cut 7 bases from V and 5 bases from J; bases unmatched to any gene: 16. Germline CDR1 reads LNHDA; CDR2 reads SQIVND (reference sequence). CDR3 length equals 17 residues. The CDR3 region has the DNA TGTGCCAGTAATACCCGAGCGGGACTCCCAAGGACCGGGGAGCTGTTTTTT. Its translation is CASNTRAGLPRTGELFF. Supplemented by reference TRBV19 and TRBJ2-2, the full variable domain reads DGGITQSPKYLFRKEGQNVTLSCEQNLNHDAMYWYRQDPGQGLRLIYYSQIVNDFQKGDIAEGYSVSREKKESFPLTVTSAQKNPTAFYLCASNTRAGLPRTGELFFGEGSRLTVL.

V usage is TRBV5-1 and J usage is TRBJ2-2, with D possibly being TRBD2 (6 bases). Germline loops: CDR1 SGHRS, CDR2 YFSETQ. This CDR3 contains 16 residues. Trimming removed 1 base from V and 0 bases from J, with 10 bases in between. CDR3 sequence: CASSLLGGTNTGELFF. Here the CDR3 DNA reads TGCGCCAGCAGCTTGTTGGGGGGAACGAACACCGGGGAGCTGTTTTTT.

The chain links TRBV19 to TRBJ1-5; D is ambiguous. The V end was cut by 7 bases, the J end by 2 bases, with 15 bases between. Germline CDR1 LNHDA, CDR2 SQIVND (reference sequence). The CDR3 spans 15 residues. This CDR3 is CASNPGRRGNQPQHF. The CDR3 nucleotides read TGTGCCAGTAACCCCGGGAGGAGAGGCAATCAGCCCCAGCATTTT.

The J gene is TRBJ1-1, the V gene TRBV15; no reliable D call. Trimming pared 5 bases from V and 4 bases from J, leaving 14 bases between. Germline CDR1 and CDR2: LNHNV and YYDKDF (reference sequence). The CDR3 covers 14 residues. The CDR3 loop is CATSSTGSSTEAFF. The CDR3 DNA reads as TGTGCCACCAGCTCCACGGGGAGTAGCACTGAAGCTTTCTTT.

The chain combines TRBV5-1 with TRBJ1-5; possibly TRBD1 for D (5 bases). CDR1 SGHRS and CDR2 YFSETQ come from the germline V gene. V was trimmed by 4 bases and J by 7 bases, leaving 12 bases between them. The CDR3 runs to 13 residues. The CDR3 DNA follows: TGCGCCAGCAGCGGGGACCCCGGGCAGCCCCAGCATTTT. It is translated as CASSGDPGQPQHF.

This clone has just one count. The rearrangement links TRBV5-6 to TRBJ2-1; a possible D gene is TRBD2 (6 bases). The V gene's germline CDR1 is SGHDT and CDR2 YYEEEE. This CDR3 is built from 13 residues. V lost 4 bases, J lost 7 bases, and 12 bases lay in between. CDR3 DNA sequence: TGTGCCAGCAGCCCCCGGGAGCGGAATGAGCAGTTCTTC. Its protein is CASSPRERNEQFF. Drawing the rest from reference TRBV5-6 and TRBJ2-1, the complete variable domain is DAGVTQSPTHLIKTRGQQVTLRCSPKSGHDTVSWYQQALGQGPQFIFQYYEEEERQRGNFPDRFSGHQFPNYSSELNVNALLLGDSALYLCASSPRERNEQFFGPGTRLTVL.

The chain's CDR3 is CASSFYLTGRENTEAFF. The CDR3 DNA reads as TGTGCCAGCAGCTTCTATCTCACCGGGCGAGAGAACACTGAAGCTTTCTTT. This rearrangement joins TRBV5-8 to TRBJ1-1; D is uncertain. This CDR3 is 17 amino acids long. Deletions cut 2 bases from V and 1 base from J, with 18 bases between. CDR1 SGHTS and CDR2 YDEGEE come from the germline V gene.

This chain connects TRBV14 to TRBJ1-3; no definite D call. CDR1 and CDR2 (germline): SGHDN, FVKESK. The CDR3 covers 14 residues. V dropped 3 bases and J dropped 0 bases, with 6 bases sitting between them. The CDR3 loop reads CASSHLGSGNTIYF. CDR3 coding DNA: TGTGCCAGCAGCCACCTGGGCTCTGGAAACACCATATATTTT. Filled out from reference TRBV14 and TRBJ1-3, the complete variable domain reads EAGVTQFPSHSVIEKGQTVTLRCDPISGHDNLYWYRRVMGKEIKFLLHFVKESKQDESGMPNNRFLAERTGGTYSTLKVQPAELEDSGVYFCASSHLGSGNTIYFGEGSWLTVV.

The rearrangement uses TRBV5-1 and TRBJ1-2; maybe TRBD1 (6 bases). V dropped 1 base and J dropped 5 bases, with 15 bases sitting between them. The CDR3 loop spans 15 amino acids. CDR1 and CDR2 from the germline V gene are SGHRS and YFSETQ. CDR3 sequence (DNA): TGCGCCAGCAGCTTGACCTCAGGGGTTTTATATGGCTACACCTTC. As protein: CASSLTSGVLYGYTF.

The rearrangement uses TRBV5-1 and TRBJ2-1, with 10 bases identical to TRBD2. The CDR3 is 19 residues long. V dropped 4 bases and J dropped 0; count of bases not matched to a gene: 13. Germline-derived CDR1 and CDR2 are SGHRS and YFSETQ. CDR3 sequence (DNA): TGCGCCAGCAGCGACGGTCAACTAGCGGGGACCAGCTCCTACAATGAGCAGTTCTTC. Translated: CASSDGQLAGTSSYNEQFF.

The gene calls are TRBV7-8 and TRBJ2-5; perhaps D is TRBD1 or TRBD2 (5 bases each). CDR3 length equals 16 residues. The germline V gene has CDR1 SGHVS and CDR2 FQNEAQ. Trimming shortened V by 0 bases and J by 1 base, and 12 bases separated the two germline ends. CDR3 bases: TGTGCCAGCAGCTTAGCGGCAGGGAGACTCCAAGAGACCCAGTACTTC. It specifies CASSLAAGRLQETQYF.

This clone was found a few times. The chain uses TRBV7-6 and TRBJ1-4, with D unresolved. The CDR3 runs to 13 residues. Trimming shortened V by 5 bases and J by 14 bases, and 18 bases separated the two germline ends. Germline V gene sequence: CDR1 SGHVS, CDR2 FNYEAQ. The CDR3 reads CASSPRSGVGLFF. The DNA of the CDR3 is TGTGCCAGCAGCCCCCGGTCCGGGGTGGGGCTGTTTTTT.

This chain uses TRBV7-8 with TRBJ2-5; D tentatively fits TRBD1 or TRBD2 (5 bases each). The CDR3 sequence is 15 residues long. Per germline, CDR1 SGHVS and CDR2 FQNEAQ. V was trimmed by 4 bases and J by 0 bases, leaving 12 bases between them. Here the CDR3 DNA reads TGTGCCAGCAGCTCCTTAGGGGAGTACCAAGAGACCCAGTACTTC. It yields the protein CASSSLGEYQETQYF. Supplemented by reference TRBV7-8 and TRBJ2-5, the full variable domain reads GAGVSQSPRYKVAKRGQDVALRCDPISGHVSLFWYQQALGQGPEFLTYFQNEAQLDKSGLPSDRFFAERPEGSVSTLKIQRTQQEDSAVYLCASSSLGEYQETQYFGPGTRLLVL.

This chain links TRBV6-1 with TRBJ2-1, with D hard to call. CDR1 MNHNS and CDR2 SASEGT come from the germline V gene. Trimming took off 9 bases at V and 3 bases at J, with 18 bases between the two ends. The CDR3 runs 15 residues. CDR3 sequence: CASGIQRQHYNEQFF. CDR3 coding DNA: TGTGCCAGTGGGATTCAGCGACAACACTACAATGAGCAGTTCTTC.

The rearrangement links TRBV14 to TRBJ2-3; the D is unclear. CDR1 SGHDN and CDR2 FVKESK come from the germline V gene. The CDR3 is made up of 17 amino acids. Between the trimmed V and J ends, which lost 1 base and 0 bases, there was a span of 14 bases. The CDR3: CASSQVTSVQSTDTQYF. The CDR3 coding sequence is TGTGCCAGCAGCCAAGTAACAAGCGTCCAAAGCACAGATACGCAGTATTTT. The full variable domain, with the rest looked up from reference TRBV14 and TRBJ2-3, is EAGVTQFPSHSVIEKGQTVTLRCDPISGHDNLYWYRRVMGKEIKFLLHFVKESKQDESGMPNNRFLAERTGGTYSTLKVQPAELEDSGVYFCASSQVTSVQSTDTQYFGPGTRLTVL.

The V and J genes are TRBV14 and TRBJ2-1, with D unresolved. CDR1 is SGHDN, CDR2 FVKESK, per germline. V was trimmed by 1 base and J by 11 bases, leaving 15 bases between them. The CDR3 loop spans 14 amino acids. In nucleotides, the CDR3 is TGTGCCAGCAGCCAAGTCGCAGTAGGCGCGAAGCAGTTCTTC. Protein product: CASSQVAVGAKQFF. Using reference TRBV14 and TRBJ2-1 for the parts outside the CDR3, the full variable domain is EAGVTQFPSHSVIEKGQTVTLRCDPISGHDNLYWYRRVMGKEIKFLLHFVKESKQDESGMPNNRFLAERTGGTYSTLKVQPAELEDSGVYFCASSQVAVGAKQFFGPGTRLTVL.

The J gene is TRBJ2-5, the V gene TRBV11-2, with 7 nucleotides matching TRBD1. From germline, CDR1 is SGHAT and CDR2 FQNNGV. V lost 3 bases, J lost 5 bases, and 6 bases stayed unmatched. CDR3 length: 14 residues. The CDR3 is CASSLGRGLETQYF. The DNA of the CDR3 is TGTGCCAGCAGCTTGGGAAGGGGGCTGGAGACCCAGTACTTC.

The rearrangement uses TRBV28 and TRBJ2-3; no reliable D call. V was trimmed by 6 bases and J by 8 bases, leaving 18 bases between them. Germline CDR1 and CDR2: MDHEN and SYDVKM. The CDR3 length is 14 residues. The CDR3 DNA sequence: TGTGCCAGCAGGCGATCCCCCGGGCTCCGTACGCAGTATTTT. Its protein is CASRRSPGLRTQYF.

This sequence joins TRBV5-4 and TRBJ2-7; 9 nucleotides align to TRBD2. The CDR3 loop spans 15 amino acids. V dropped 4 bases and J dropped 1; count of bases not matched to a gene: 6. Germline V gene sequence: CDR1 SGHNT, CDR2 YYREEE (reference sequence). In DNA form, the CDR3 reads TGTGCCAGCAGCCGGACTAGCGATCGGTCCTACGAGCAGTACTTC. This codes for CASSRTSDRSYEQYF.

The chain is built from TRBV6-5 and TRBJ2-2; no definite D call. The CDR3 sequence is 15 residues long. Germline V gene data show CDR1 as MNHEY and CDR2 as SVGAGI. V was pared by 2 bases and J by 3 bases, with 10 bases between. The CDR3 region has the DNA TGTGCCAGCAGTTACGGGCCAGGATACACCGGGGAGCTGTTTTTT. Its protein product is CASSYGPGYTGELFF.

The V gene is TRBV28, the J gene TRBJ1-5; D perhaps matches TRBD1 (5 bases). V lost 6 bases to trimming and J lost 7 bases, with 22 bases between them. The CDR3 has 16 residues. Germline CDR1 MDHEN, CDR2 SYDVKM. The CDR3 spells CASRRTSRVIGQPQHF. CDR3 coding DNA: TGTGCCAGCAGGCGGACATCCAGGGTAATAGGCCAGCCCCAGCATTTT.